Below, 27 T cell receptor beta chains from the same sample are listed, as sequenced in a study of preoperative IRX-2 immunotherapy in early breast cancer. Treatment of the sample: preoperative locoregional IRX-2 cytokine immunotherapy. The table came from immunoSEQ multiplex PCR; TCRdb's copy has only in-frame clones and leaves some out. The sample lists around 88,000 clones, approximately 90% occurring once. This sample comprised tumor tissue, obtained after IRX-2 immunotherapy. The receptors were sampled from a human donor with breast cancer.

CDR3 protein: CASSSKPQPQHF. The CDR3 nucleotides read TGTGCCAGCAGTTCCAAACCGCAGCCCCAGCATTTT. The V gene is TRBV28, the J gene TRBJ1-5; D remains ambiguous. Trimming shortened V by 4 bases and J by 7 bases, and 8 bases separated the two germline ends. Germline assignment: CDR1 MDHEN and CDR2 SYDVKM. The CDR3 totals 12 residues.

The gene calls are TRBV6-8 and TRBJ1-3, with 7 bases matching TRBD1. CDR1 and CDR2 (germline): MNHGY, SAAAGT. The CDR3 extends over 13 amino acids. V was pared by 8 bases and J by 4 bases, with 5 bases of the junction left unmatched. Written as DNA, the CDR3 is TGTGCCAGCCACAGGGGTGGGGGAAACACCATATATTTT. This translates into CASHRGGGNTIYF.

The chain recombines TRBV19 with TRBJ2-7; TRBD1 matches 8 bases. Germline CDR1 LNHDA, CDR2 SQIVND (reference sequence). J was trimmed by 4 bases and V by 6 bases; bases with no gene match: 11. The CDR3 is 15 residues long. As DNA, the CDR3 is TGTGCCAGTAGATTAACCGGGACAGGACCTTACGAGCAGTACTTC. It translates to CASRLTGTGPYEQYF.

The chain employs TRBV11-3 and TRBJ1-6; D not resolved. The length of the CDR3 is 16 residues. V lost 1 base, J lost 10 bases, and 17 bases lay in between. Germline V gives CDR1 SGHNT, CDR2 YENEEA. CDR3 region: CASSLVLLPSQSPLHF. In nucleotides, the CDR3 is TGTGCCAGCAGCTTAGTACTCCTCCCGTCGCAGTCACCCCTCCACTTT.

The chain recombines TRBV11-3 with TRBJ1-1; the D gene is possibly TRBD1 (6 bases). The CDR3 spans 15 residues. V lost 5 bases to trimming and J lost 1 base, with 14 bases between them. In germline, CDR1 is SGHNT, CDR2 YENEEA. CDR3 region: CASSPTGAKNTEAFF. The CDR3 DNA sequence: TGTGCCAGCAGCCCGACGGGGGCCAAGAACACTGAAGCTTTCTTT.

The chain uses TRBV6-1 and TRBJ1-6; D gene ambiguous. Germline loops: CDR1 MNHNS, CDR2 SASEGT. The CDR3 covers 15 residues. Trimming removed 1 base from V and 8 bases from J, with 12 bases in between. CDR3 DNA sequence: TGTGCCAGCAGTGAAGTAGGGCTAGGCGATTCACCCCTCCACTTT. This sequence encodes CASSEVGLGDSPLHF.

In its sample, this clone was seen a few times. The rearrangement uses TRBV11-3 and TRBJ2-6; no clear D. The CDR3 totals 15 residues. The germline V and J ends were trimmed by 0 bases and 3 bases, with 6 bases remaining between them. Germline lookup yields CDR1 SGHNT and CDR2 YENEEA. The CDR3 region is CASSLDGYGANVLTF. The CDR3 nucleotides read TGTGCCAGCAGCTTAGACGGGTATGGGGCCAACGTCCTGACTTTC.

The V and J genes are TRBV11-3 and TRBJ1-1; TRBD1 matches at 10 bases. The CDR3 totals 15 residues. The germline V gene encodes CDR1 SGHNT and CDR2 YENEEA. With 5 bases clipped from V and 3 bases from J, the junction kept 6 bases outside the gene matches. In DNA form, the CDR3 reads TGTGCCAGCAGCGACAGGGGGCAGTTTGACACTGAAGCTTTCTTT. This encodes CASSDRGQFDTEAFF.

The rearrangement uses TRBV19 and TRBJ2-7; D remains ambiguous. The germline V gene has CDR1 LNHDA and CDR2 SQIVND (reference sequence). V lost 4 bases to trimming and J lost 2 bases, with 18 bases between them. This CDR3 comprises 16 residues. CDR3 DNA sequence: TGTGCCAGTAGTACCCCCCGGTCGAGCCTGACCTACGAGCAGTACTTC. Residues: CASSTPRSSLTYEQYF.

The chain has TRBV6-8 and TRBJ1-2; weak D call: TRBD1 (5 bases). V was cut by 5 bases and J by 6 bases, with 10 bases left in between. The CDR3 loop spans 12 amino acids. Germline V gene lookup returns CDR1 MNHGY and CDR2 SAAAGT. CDR3 bases: TGTGCCAGCAGTGTTTTCAGGGATGGCTACACCTTC. Translating it yields CASSVFRDGYTF.

This rearrangement joins TRBV11-3 to TRBJ2-2; maybe TRBD2 (6 bases). This CDR3 contains 15 residues. Germline CDR1 and CDR2: SGHNT and YENEEA. The V end lost 3 bases, the J end lost 3 bases, and 11 bases lay between the germline ends. Written as DNA, the CDR3 is TGTGCCAGCAGCTTGCAGGGACTGGACACCGGGGAGCTGTTTTTT. This translates into CASSLQGLDTGELFF. The complete variable domain, with remaining parts taken from reference TRBV11-3 and TRBJ2-2, reads EAGVVQSPRYKIIEKKQPVAFWCNPISGHNTLYWYLQNLGQGPELLIRYENEEAVDDSQLPKDRFSAERLKGVDSTLKIQPAELGDSAVYLCASSLQGLDTGELFFGEGSRLTVL.

The genes are TRBV18 and TRBJ1-5, with unresolved D. CDR3 size: 13 residues. V was pared by 4 bases and J by 3 bases, with 7 bases between. Germline V CDR1 and CDR2: KGHSH, LQKENI. As DNA, the CDR3 is TGTGCCAGCTCACAGGGATTCAATCAGCCCCAGCATTTT. Amino acid sequence: CASSQGFNQPQHF.

The chain carries TRBV28 and TRBJ1-2; possibly TRBD1 for D (6 bases). The CDR3 spans 15 residues. V was clipped by 5 bases and J by 4 bases, with 17 bases between them. The germline V gene encodes CDR1 MDHEN and CDR2 SYDVKM. CDR3 region: CASSSETTGLYGYTF. The CDR3 region has the DNA TGTGCCAGCAGTAGTGAGACCACAGGGCTCTATGGCTACACCTTC.

V usage is TRBV7-1 and J usage is TRBJ2-1, with 10 bases identical to TRBD1. TRBV7-1 is annotated as an ORF whose role is uncertain. V lost 4 bases to trimming and J lost 6 bases; unmatched junction nucleotides: 6. The CDR3 has 15 residues. The CDR3 region is CASSLGTGVSNEQFF. CDR3 DNA: TGTGCCAGCAGCTTGGGGACAGGGGTCTCCAATGAGCAGTTCTTC.

The chain is built from TRBV18 and TRBJ2-1; D gene uncertain. The CDR3 sequence is 14 residues long. The germline CDR1 and CDR2 sequences are KGHSH and LQKENI. Between the trimmed V and J ends, which lost 6 bases and 4 bases, there was a span of 13 bases. CDR3 nucleotides: TGTGCCAGCTCGTTGGGTATGGGGTACAATGAGCAGTTCTTC. Translated, it gives CASSLGMGYNEQFF.

The chain has TRBV9 and TRBJ2-7, with TRBD1 as a possible D gene (6 bases). The CDR3 has 13 residues. The germline gives CDR1 SGDLS, CDR2 YYNGEE. V was shortened by 5 bases and J by 4 bases, with 13 bases between the two germline ends. The DNA for the CDR3 is TGTGCCAGCAGTTTAGGGACACCTTACGAGCAGTACTTC. Its translation is CASSLGTPYEQYF.

The rearrangement joins TRBV28 to TRBJ2-6; 12 nucleotides line up with TRBD1. The CDR3 has 19 amino acids. Germline V gene lookup returns CDR1 MDHEN and CDR2 SYDVKM. V shed 4 bases, J shed 3 bases, and the junction held 10 bases outside the gene matches. This CDR3 reads CASSYAGGTGGVGANVLTF. Here the CDR3 DNA reads TGTGCCAGCAGTTATGCCGGAGGGACAGGGGGCGTTGGGGCCAACGTCCTGACTTTC.

V and J are TRBV6-8 and TRBJ1-1; 7 nucleotides line up with TRBD1. Germline CDR1 and CDR2: MNHGY and SAAAGT. The CDR3 totals 15 residues. The V segment lost 5 bases and the J segment 0 bases; nucleotides outside the gene matches: 6. CDR3 residues: CASSTGQRMNTEAFF. CDR3 coding DNA: TGTGCCAGCAGTACGGGACAGCGCATGAACACTGAAGCTTTCTTT.

The chain couples TRBV19 to TRBJ1-5; no clear D gene. CDR3 length equals 15 residues. Germline V gene sequence: CDR1 LNHDA, CDR2 SQIVND (reference sequence). V shed 3 bases and J shed 4 bases, with 13 bases lying between them. The CDR3 sequence is CASSMTVAANQPQHF. DNA for the CDR3: TGTGCCAGTAGTATGACTGTAGCTGCGAATCAGCCCCAGCATTTT. Based on the CDR3 plus reference TRBV19 and TRBJ1-5, the full variable domain is DGGITQSPKYLFRKEGQNVTLSCEQNLNHDAMYWYRQDPGQGLRLIYYSQIVNDFQKGDIAEGYSVSREKKESFPLTVTSAQKNPTAFYLCASSMTVAANQPQHFGDGTRLSIL.

J is TRBJ2-5 and V is TRBV19; D is possibly TRBD1 or TRBD2 (5 bases each). Trimming left V 8 bases short and J 6 bases short, with 16 bases between. Per the germline V gene, CDR1 is LNHDA and CDR2 is SQIVND (reference sequence). CDR3 length: 13 amino acids. The CDR3 is CASARGPRKTQYF. Here the CDR3 DNA reads TGTGCCAGTGCTCGGGGCCCGAGGAAGACCCAGTACTTC.

The rearrangement uses TRBV30 and TRBJ1-4; a possible D gene is TRBD1 (5 bases). Trimming removed 0 bases from V and 3 bases from J, with 8 bases in between. The CDR3 is 14 amino acids. Germline V gives CDR1 GTSNPN, CDR2 SVGIG (reference sequence). CDR3 DNA sequence: TGTGCCTGGAGTGTAGGGGCAGCTAATGAAAAACTGTTTTTT. This gives the protein CAWSVGAANEKLFF.

This chain connects TRBV7-6 to TRBJ2-7; TRBD1 matches at 9 bases. V was pared by 6 bases and J by 2 bases, with 8 bases of the junction left unmatched. The CDR3 covers 15 residues. From germline, CDR1 is SGHVS and CDR2 FNYEAQ. CDR3 protein: CASSPDRGGTYEQYF. DNA of the CDR3: TGTGCCAGCAGTCCAGACAGGGGGGGAACCTACGAGCAGTACTTC.

The chain carries TRBV15 and TRBJ1-3, with a weak D call TRBD1 (5 bases). The germline V and J ends were trimmed by 0 bases and 4 bases, with 16 bases remaining between them. Per the germline V gene, CDR1 is LNHNV and CDR2 is YYDKDF (reference sequence). The CDR3 loop spans 17 amino acids. CDR3 loop: CATSRDGGITLGNTIYF. The DNA of the CDR3 is TGTGCCACCAGCAGAGATGGGGGGATAACCCTGGGAAACACCATATATTTT.

The chain carries TRBV7-6 and TRBJ1-1, with D possibly being TRBD1 (5 bases). CDR1 is SGHVS and CDR2 is FNYEAQ in the germline V gene. Trimming pared 5 bases from V and 0 bases from J, leaving 19 bases between. This CDR3 is 17 amino acids long. The CDR3 nucleotides are TGTGCCAGCAGCCCCCGGGACCGCCTCGGGATGAACACTGAAGCTTTCTTT. Its translation: CASSPRDRLGMNTEAFF.

The genes are TRBV4-1 and TRBJ1-2; 9 bases line up with TRBD1. V shed 4 bases and J 5 bases; nucleotides not matched to a gene: 8. The V gene's germline CDR1 is MGHRA and CDR2 YSYEKL. This CDR3 has 15 residues. CDR3 region: CASSREGQGEYGYTF. CDR3 nucleotide sequence: TGCGCCAGCAGCCGGGAGGGACAGGGAGAATATGGCTACACCTTC.

The V call is TRBV5-1, the J call TRBJ1-2; the match to TRBD1 covers 7 bases. The CDR3 length is 14 residues. Germline trimming cut 4 bases from V and 2 bases from J; bases unmatched to any gene: 5. Germline V CDR1 and CDR2: SGHRS, YFSETQ. The CDR3 region has the DNA TGCGCCAGCAGCAGGGACAGTTCGAACTATGGCTACACCTTC. It encodes CASSRDSSNYGYTF.

V gene TRBV16 combines with J gene TRBJ2-4, with D tentatively TRBD1 or TRBD2 (5 bases each). Trimming cost V 5 bases and J 1 base, with 9 bases left between them. The CDR3 loop spans 14 amino acids. The germline CDR1 and CDR2 sequences are KGHSY and FQNENV. The CDR3 loop is CASSVGVAKNIQYF. The DNA of the CDR3 is TGTGCCAGCAGCGTGGGGGTTGCCAAAAACATTCAGTACTTC.